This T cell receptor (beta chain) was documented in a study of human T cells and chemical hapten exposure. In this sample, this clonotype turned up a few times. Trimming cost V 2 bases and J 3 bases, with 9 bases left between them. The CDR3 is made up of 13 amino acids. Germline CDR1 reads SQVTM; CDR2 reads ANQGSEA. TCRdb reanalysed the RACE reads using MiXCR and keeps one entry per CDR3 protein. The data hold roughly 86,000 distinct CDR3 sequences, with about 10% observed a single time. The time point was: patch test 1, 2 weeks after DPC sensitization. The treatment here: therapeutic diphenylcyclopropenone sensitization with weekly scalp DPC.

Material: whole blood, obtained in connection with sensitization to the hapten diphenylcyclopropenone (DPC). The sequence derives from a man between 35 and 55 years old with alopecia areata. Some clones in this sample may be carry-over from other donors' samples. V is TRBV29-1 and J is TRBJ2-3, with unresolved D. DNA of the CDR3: TGCAGCGTTGAAACGCGCTTTACAGATACGCAGTATTTT. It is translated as CSVETRFTDTQYF.